These 15 T cell receptor beta chains came from one sample sequenced in a study of blood T cell repertoires in COVID-19. The table came from immunoSEQ multiplex PCR; TCRdb's copy has only in-frame clones and leaves some out. The table includes about 250,000 clones, approximately 82% detected once. The sample consisted of peripheral blood. Every receptor here comes from a woman of 80 years or more with active or convalescent COVID-19.

This chain connects TRBV5-1 to TRBJ1-1, with 8 positions matching TRBD1. The CDR3 has 15 amino acids. CDR1 is SGHRS and CDR2 is YFSETQ in the germline V gene. V gave up 4 bases and J gave up 1 base; unmatched junction bases: 6. The CDR3 DNA reads TGCGCCAGCAGCCCCAGGACAGGGACGAACACTGAAGCTTTCTTT. Protein: CASSPRTGTNTEAFF.

The chain is built from TRBV4-1 and TRBJ2-5; unclear D gene. V was pared by 1 base and J by 5 bases, with 8 bases between. Germline values: CDR1 MGHRA, CDR2 YSYEKL. This CDR3 has 13 amino acids. The CDR3 coding sequence is TGCGCCAGCAGCCAAGGTATGCGGGAGACCCAGTACTTC. Encoded protein: CASSQGMRETQYF.

This clone has only one observation. The chain is built from TRBV6-4 and TRBJ2-5; possibly TRBD2 for D (7 bases). The CDR3 is 13 amino acids. Between the trimmed V and J ends, which lost 4 bases and 5 bases, there was a span of 11 bases. Looked up from germline, CDR1 is MRHNA and CDR2 is SNTAGT. As DNA, the CDR3 is TGTGCCAGCAGTGCGGAGGGGGGGGAGACCCAGTACTTC. Protein sequence: CASSAEGGETQYF.

The chain recombines TRBV5-6 with TRBJ1-1; no reliable D call. Germline V gives CDR1 SGHDT, CDR2 YYEEEE. CDR3 length: 14 residues. V shed 3 bases and J shed 2 bases, with 11 bases lying between them. This CDR3 reads CASSSLRVNTEAFF. The CDR3 coding sequence is TGTGCCAGCAGCTCTTTGAGGGTTAACACTGAAGCTTTCTTT.

This chain links TRBV6-1 with TRBJ1-2; perhaps TRBD1 as D (5 bases). This CDR3 region has 14 residues. CDR1 is MNHNS and CDR2 is SASEGT in the germline V gene. Trimming left V 3 bases short and J 3 bases short, with 11 bases between. The CDR3 DNA reads as TGTGCCAGCAGTGAGGGGCCAGGAGACTATGGCTACACCTTC. It codes for CASSEGPGDYGYTF.

A single count supports this clone. The J gene is TRBJ2-5, the V gene TRBV5-4, with D perhaps matching TRBD1 (5 bases). In germline, CDR1 is SGHNT, CDR2 YYREEE (reference sequence). Trimming left V 7 bases short and J 4 bases short, with 14 bases between. The CDR3 extends over 13 amino acids. The CDR3 coding sequence is TGTGCCAGCCGGTCGTGGGGCCCAGAGACCCAGTACTTC. This gives the protein CASRSWGPETQYF.

This chain connects TRBV9 to TRBJ2-5, with 12 nucleotides matching TRBD2. The CDR3 is made up of 15 amino acids. J was trimmed by 5 bases and V by 4 bases; bases with no gene match: 6. Per the germline V gene, CDR1 is SGDLS and CDR2 is YYNGEE. The CDR3 DNA follows: TGTGCCAGCAGCCCGACTAGCGGGAGAGGGGAGACCCAGTACTTC. Residues: CASSPTSGRGETQYF.

The chain combines TRBV5-5 with TRBJ1-5; TRBD1 matches at 8 bases. The CDR3 contains 14 residues. Looked up from germline, CDR1 is SGHKS and CDR2 is YYEKEE (reference sequence). With 0 bases clipped from V and 6 bases from J, the junction kept 2 bases outside the gene matches. CDR3 in amino acids: CASSLDRGVQPQHF. For the CDR3, the DNA is TGTGCCAGCAGCTTGGACAGGGGGGTTCAGCCCCAGCATTTT.

This chain joins TRBV4-2 and TRBJ2-2; 14 bases are a match to TRBD2. V shed 2 bases, J shed 7 bases, and the junction held 3 bases outside the gene matches. CDR3 length: 16 amino acids. From germline, CDR1 is LGHNA and CDR2 YNFKEQ. The CDR3 here is CASSQPGTSGGGELFF. For the CDR3, the DNA is TGTGCCAGCAGCCAACCCGGGACTAGCGGGGGCGGGGAGCTGTTTTTT.

The rearrangement links TRBV19 to TRBJ1-5, with TRBD1 identical over 8 bases. The CDR3 is made up of 14 amino acids. Germline loops: CDR1 LNHDA, CDR2 SQIVND (reference sequence). After removal of 4 bases from V and 4 bases from J, the junction contained 3 bases not matched to a gene. CDR3 sequence reads: CASSRGTGNQPQHF. The CDR3 DNA is TGTGCCAGTAGTAGAGGGACAGGTAATCAGCCCCAGCATTTT.

This chain joins TRBV18 and TRBJ1-6; TRBD1 matches at 10 bases. With V trimmed by 3 bases and J by 7 bases, 3 bases remained unmatched. Germline assignment: CDR1 KGHSH and CDR2 LQKENI. The CDR3 contains 15 residues. The CDR3 sequence: CASSPGGQGNSPLHF. CDR3 nucleotide sequence: TGTGCCAGCTCACCTGGGGGACAGGGGAATTCACCCCTCCACTTT.

The chain is built from TRBV6-5 and TRBJ2-7; TRBD1 matches at 7 bases. From germline, CDR1 is MNHEY and CDR2 SVGAGI. The CDR3 is 13 amino acids. The J segment lost 6 bases and the V segment lost 6 bases, leaving 8 bases of the junction unmatched. CDR3 nucleotides: TGTGCCAGCAGCCTGCTGACAGGGACCGAGCAGTACTTC. Amino acid sequence: CASSLLTGTEQYF.

This clone was seen a few times. The chain uses TRBV19 and TRBJ1-1; D call uncertain. This CDR3 has 13 residues. The V end lost 7 bases, the J end lost 8 bases, and 17 bases lay between the germline ends. Germline assignment: CDR1 LNHDA and CDR2 SQIVND (reference sequence). The CDR3 spells CASNFQRQREAFF. The CDR3 DNA follows: TGTGCCAGTAACTTTCAACGTCAACGAGAAGCTTTCTTT.

The rearrangement uses TRBV5-4 and TRBJ2-3; weak D call: TRBD2 (5 bases). CDR1 and CDR2 (germline): SGHNT, YYREEE (reference sequence). CDR3 length equals 16 residues. The V end lost 0 bases, the J end lost 1 base, and 12 bases lay between the germline ends. CDR3 bases: TGTGCCAGCAGCTTGGCTAGCCCCGGTGGCACAGATACGCAGTATTTT. Protein product: CASSLASPGGTDTQYF. Full variable domain (rest looked up from reference TRBV5-4 and TRBJ2-3): ETGVTQSPTHLIKTRGQQVTLRCSSQSGHNTVSWYQQALGQGPQFIFQYYREEENGRGNFPPRFSGLQFPNYSSELNVNALELDDSALYLCASSLASPGGTDTQYFGPGTRLTVL.

This chain joins TRBV13 and TRBJ1-5; maybe TRBD1 (6 bases). CDR1 and CDR2 from the germline V gene are PRHDT and FYEKMQ (reference sequence). With 1 base removed from V and 2 bases from J, the gap between germline ends came to 12 bases. CDR3 size: 16 residues. CDR3 residues: CASSLEGGRGNQPQHF. CDR3 nucleotides: TGTGCCAGCAGCTTAGAGGGGGGGCGCGGCAATCAGCCCCAGCATTTT.